The sequence of this TCR beta chain was determined in a study of cytomegalovirus exposure and HLA in healthy donors. Findings and caveats of the study: DRB1 showed the most TCR associations and HLA-C the fewest in a later analysis, as rates varied by HLA locus. 150 to 200 TCR beta chains were listed as cytomegalovirus-associated. Many donors shared some public TCRs, even though most TCR sequences were rare. As a later analysis revealed, most CMV-associated TCR beta chains appeared HLA-restricted.

CDR3 size: 13 residues. CDR1 and CDR2 (germline): GTSNPN, SVGIG (reference sequence). Trimming pared 3 bases from V and 3 bases from J, leaving 11 bases between. The PCR employed 60 Vbeta primers together with 13 Jbeta primers. Clones were sequenced by immunoSEQ multiplex PCR, and TCRdb holds only the in-frame ones, with some missing. This sample's table reports fewer than 250,000 clones. As to this clone: Its antigen is as yet unknown.

The V call is TRBV30, the J call TRBJ1-2; possible D gene TRBD1, 6 bases. The sequence was obtained from a woman younger than 45 in good health and CMV-seropositive. The sequencing input was PBMCs. The CDR3 spells CAWRTDRYYGYTF. The CDR3 bases are TGTGCCTGGAGGACCGACAGGTACTATGGCTACACCTTC.